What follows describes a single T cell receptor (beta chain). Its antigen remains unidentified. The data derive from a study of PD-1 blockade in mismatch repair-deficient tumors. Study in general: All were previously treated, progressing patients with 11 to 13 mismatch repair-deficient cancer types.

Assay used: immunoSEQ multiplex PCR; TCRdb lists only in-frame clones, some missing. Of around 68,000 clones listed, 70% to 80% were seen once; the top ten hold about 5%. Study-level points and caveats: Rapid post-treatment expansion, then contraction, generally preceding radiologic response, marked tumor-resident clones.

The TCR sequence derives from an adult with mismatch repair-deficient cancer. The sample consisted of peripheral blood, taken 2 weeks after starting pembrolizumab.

The CDR3 coding sequence is TGTGCCAGCAGCCAAGACTGGAATCAGCCCCAGCATTTT. This encodes CASSQDWNQPQHF. The V gene is TRBV5-5, the J gene TRBJ1-5; D is ambiguous. Germline lookup yields CDR1 SGHKS and CDR2 YYEKEE (reference sequence). The CDR3 is made up of 13 amino acids. The ends were cut back, 4 bases at V and 4 bases at J, with 9 bases in the middle.